This T cell receptor (beta chain) emerged from a study of blood T cell repertoires in COVID-19. From germline, CDR1 is DFQATT and CDR2 SNEGSKA (reference sequence). Trimming took off 3 bases at V and 4 bases at J, with 17 bases between the two ends. CDR3 length: 15 amino acids. Authors' processing steps: Estimates of nucleated cell counts were drawn from the amplification of reference gene primers. Assay: immunoSEQ multiplex PCR; the TCRdb copy retains only in-frame clones and omits some. D and trimming were read from the DNA, whereas the V and J calls and clone size are those reported in that table. The repertoire includes roughly 410,000 clones, about nine tenths of them detected once, and roughly 1.4% sits in the top ten.

The chain has TRBV20-1 and TRBJ2-3; no definite D call. The sample was peripheral blood. The TCR sequence derives from a woman aged 40 to 55 with COVID-19, enrolled during active disease. As DNA, the CDR3 is TGCAGTGCTAGTGACCGCCGTTTGAGCGCAGATACGCAGTATTTT. This encodes CSASDRRLSADTQYF.